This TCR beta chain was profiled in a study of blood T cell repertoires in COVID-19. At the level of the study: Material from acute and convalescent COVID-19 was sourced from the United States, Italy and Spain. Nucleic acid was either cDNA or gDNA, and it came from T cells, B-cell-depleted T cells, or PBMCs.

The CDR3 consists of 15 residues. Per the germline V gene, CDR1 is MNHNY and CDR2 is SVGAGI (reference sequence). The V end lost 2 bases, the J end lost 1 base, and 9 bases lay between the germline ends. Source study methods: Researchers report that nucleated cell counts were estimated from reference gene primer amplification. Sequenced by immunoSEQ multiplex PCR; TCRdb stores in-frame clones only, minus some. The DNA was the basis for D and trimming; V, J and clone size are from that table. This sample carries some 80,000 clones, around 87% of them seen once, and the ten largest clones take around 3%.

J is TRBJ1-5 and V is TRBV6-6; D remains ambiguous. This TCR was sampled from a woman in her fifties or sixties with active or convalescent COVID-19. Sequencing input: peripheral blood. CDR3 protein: CASSYPGSSNQPQHF. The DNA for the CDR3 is TGTGCCAGCAGTTACCCGGGTTCGAGCAATCAGCCCCAGCATTTT.